This T cell receptor (beta chain) was sequenced during a study of human T cells and chemical hapten exposure (dated by TCRdb to about 2021). Study-level background: For sensitization, 2% DPC in acetone was applied to a roughly 2 cm by roughly 2 cm area of upper inner arm skin. Patch testing on the upper back used Finn chambers containing 0.01% DPC, with scoring done after 6 days according to International Contact Dermatitis Research Group standards. Patients additionally received weekly therapeutic DPC doses to the scalp throughout the roughly 25-week study period. The patient cohort, mostly female, included alopecia areata with under or over 50% scalp involvement, alopecia totalis and alopecia universalis. Blood for TCR sequencing was provided by twenty-nine alopecia patients at one to four time points (pre-sensitization, 2, 6 and 24 weeks). In alopecia patients, the study followed how the peripheral blood TCR repertoire changed in vivo over primary and secondary sensitization to diphenylcyclopropenone (DPC), a hapten. Libraries were pooled for sequencing, and per-sample TCR yields varied mainly because of small differences in library volumes within the pool. Patient blood was sampled pre-sensitization (week 0) and at 2, 6 and about 24 weeks after DPC sensitization.

The method was RACE. The sequencer was a NextSeq 500. Library preparation attached unique molecular identifiers to individual cDNA molecules for quantitative, reproducible TCR counting. Each blood RNA sample was used to sequence both TCR alpha and TCR beta chains. The authors processed their data as follows. Samples had a median of around 92,000 TCRs, with a range from about 23,224 to 750,000. The Decombinator software suite was used to annotate the V, J and CDR3 of the TCR reads. To make PS versus PT1 abundance plots, every sample was subsampled to the same number of TCRs (28,000). Expanded TCRs were defined as absent before sensitization and observed at least eight times at the 2-week time point. Using fastp trimming at Q25 and MiXCR clonotype assembly, TCRdb reanalyzed the public sequencing data and kept in-frame beta chains. One record per CDR3 amino acid sequence lists the most common genes and DNA. These V and J calls rely on TCRdb rather than the paper's analysis. This sample holds roughly 100,000 distinct CDR3 sequences; less than 40% were observed only once. Together, the top ten hold 2.5% to 3.5% of the sample.

As encoded in the germline V gene, CDR1 is MGHDK while CDR2 is SYGVNS. The junction shows trimming of 4 bases on V and 1 base on J, plus 2 bases between the germline ends. The CDR3 starts with the cysteine, ends with the phenylalanine, and has 11 residues. The only DNA kept is the CDR3, 33 bases in frame from the first base. Taken with the paper, the label for time point translates to: patch test 3, about 24 weeks after DPC sensitization. The sample's treatment or condition label is to be understood as: therapeutic diphenylcyclopropenone sensitization with weekly scalp DPC. At every patch-test visit, the blood draw took place before the patch test was put on. Patients were eligible if aged 18 to 70, diagnosed with alopecia and judged suitable for DPC therapy, and pregnant patients were excluded. Total RNA was isolated from unfractionated whole blood collected in Tempus Blood RNA tubes. Beyond this particular receptor, the publication reports: Repeated subsampling changed both the strength of the expansion versus patch-test correlation and the threshold at which the correlation became significant. DPC sensitization did not change how many TCRs were above 1 in 1000 frequency, and no evidence was found of alterations in global repertoire structure. Patch test score correlated positively with the number of PT1 expanded TCRs, reaching significance at thresholds 8, 16 and 32 but not at 4. Compared with pre-sensitization or healthy control sets, expanded TCRs formed significantly more large CDR3 similarity clusters, which is consistent with antigen-driven responses. Because every patient had alopecia, a presumed autoimmune disease, the patients' immune response might differ from that of healthy individuals.

The sample holds a few counts of this clonotype. Its antigen specificity is not known. No clone much larger than this one lies a single base away; base qualities are absent. The sequence is built from TRBV25-1 and TRBJ2-7, with no reliable assignment of the D segment. The sequences come from whole blood, collected in connection with sensitization to the hapten diphenylcyclopropenone (DPC). The clonotype was recovered from a man aged 35 to 55 with alopecia areata. Some clones in this sample may be carry-over from other donors' samples. DNA sequence: TGTGCCAGCAGTGGGTCCTACGAGCAGTACTTC. It translates as CASSGSYEQYF.